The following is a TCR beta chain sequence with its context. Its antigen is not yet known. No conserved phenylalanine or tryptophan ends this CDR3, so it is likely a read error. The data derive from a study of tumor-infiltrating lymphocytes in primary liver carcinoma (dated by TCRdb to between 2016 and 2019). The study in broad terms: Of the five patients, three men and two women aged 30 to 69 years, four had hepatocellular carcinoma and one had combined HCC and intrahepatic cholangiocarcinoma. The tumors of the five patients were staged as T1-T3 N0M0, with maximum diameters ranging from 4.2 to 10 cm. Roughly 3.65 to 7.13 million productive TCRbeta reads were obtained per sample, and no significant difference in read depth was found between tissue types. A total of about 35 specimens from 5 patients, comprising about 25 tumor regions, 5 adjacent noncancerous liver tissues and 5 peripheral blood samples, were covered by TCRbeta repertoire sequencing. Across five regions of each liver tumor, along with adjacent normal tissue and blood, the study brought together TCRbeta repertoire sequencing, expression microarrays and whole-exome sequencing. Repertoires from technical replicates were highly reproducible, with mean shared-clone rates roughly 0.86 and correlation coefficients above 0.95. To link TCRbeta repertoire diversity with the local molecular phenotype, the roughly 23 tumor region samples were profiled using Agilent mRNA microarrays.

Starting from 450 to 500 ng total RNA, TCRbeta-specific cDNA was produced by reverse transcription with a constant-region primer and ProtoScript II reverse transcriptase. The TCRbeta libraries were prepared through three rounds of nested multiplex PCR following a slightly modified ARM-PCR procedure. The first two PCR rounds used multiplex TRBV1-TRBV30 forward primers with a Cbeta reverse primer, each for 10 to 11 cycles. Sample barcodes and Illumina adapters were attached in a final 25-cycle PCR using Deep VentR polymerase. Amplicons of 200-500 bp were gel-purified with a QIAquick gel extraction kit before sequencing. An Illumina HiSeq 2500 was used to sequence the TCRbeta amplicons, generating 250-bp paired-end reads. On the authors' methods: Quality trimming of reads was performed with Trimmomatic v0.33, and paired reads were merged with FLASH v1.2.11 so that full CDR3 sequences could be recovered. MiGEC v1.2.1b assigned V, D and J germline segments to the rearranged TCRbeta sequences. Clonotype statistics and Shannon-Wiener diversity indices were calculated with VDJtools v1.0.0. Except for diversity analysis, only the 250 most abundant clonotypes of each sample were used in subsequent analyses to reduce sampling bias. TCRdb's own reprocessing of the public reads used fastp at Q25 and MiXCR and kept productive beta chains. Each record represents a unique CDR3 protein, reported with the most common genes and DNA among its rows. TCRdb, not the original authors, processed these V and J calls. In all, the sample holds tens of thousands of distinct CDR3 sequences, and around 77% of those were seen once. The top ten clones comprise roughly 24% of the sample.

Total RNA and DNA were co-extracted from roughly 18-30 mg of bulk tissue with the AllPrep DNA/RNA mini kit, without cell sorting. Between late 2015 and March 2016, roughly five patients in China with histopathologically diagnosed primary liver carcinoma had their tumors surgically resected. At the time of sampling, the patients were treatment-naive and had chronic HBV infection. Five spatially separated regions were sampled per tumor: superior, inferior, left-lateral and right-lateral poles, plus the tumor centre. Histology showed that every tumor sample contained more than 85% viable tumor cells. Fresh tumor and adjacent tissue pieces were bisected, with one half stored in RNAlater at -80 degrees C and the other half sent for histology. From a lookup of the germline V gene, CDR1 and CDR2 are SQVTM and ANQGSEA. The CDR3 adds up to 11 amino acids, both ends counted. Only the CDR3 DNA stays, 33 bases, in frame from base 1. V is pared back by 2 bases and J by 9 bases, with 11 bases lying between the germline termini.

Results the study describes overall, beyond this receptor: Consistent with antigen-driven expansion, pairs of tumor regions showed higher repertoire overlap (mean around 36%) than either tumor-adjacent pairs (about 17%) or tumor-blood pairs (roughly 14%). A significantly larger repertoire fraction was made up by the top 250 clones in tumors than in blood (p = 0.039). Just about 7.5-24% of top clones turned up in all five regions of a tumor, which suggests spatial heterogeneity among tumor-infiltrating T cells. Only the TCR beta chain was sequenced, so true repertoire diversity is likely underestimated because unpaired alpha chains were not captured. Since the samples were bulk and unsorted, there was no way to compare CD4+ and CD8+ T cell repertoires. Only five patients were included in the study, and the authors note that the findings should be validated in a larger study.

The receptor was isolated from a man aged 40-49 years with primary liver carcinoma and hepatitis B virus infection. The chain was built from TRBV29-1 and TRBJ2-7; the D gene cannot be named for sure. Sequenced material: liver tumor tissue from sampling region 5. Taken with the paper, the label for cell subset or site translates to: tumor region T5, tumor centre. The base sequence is TGCAGCGTTGAATCTGCGTGCCGGCAGTACTCC. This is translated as CSVESACRQYS.